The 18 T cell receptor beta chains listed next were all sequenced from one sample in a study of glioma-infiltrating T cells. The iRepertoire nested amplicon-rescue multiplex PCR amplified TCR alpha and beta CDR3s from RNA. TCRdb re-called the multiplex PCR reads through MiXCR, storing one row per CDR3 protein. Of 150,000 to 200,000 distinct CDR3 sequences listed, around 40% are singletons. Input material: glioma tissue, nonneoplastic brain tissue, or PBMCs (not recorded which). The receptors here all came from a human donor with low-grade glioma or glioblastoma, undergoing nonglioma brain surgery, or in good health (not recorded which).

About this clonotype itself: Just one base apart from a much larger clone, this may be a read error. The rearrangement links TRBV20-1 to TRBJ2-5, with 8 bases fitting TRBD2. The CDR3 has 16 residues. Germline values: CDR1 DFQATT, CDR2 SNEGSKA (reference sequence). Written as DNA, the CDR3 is TGCAGTGCCGAACATATAACTAGCGGTAAATTGGAGACCAAGTACTTC. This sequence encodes CSAEHITSGKLETKYF.

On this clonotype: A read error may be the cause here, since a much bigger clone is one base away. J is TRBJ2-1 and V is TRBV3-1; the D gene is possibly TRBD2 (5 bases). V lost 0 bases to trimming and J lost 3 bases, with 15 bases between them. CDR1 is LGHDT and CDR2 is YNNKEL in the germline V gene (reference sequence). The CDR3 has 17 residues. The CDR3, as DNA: TGTGCCAGCAGCCAAGAGGAGGTTAGCAGGCACTACAATGAGCAGTTCTTC. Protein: CASSQEEVSRHYNEQFF.

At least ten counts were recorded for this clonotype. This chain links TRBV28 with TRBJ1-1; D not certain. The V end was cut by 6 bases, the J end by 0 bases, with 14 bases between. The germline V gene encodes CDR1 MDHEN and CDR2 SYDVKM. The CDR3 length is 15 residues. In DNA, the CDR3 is TGTGCCAGCAGCCCCGCAGAGGCATTGAACACTGAAGCTTTCTTT. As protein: CASSPAEALNTEAFF.

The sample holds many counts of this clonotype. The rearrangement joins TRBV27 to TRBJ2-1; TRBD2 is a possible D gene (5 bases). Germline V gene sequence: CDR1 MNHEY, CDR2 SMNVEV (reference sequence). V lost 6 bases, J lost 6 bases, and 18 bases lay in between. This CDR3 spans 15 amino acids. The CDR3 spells CASRMSGHTLNEQFF. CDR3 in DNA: TGTGCCAGCAGGATGAGCGGCCACACCCTCAATGAGCAGTTCTTC.

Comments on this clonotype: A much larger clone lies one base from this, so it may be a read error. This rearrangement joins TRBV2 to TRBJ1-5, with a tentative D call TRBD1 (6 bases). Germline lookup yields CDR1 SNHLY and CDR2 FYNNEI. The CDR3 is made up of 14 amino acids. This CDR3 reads CTSTYQGNNQPQHF. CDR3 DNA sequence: TGTACCAGCACTTACCAGGGGAACAATCAGCCCCAGCATTTT.

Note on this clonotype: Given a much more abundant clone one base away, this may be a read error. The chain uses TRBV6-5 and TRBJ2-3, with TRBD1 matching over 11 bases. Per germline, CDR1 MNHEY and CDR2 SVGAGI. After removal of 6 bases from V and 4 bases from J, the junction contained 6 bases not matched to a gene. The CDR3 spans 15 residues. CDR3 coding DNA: TGTGCCAGCAGCGCCTGGACAGGGGGCTCAGATACGCAGTATTTT. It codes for CASSAWTGGSDTQYF.

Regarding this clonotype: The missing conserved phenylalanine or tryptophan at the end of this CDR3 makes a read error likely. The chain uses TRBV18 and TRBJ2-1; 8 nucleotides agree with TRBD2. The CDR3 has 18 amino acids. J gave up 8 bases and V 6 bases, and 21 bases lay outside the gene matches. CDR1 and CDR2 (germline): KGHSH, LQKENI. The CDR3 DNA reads TGTGCCAGCTCCTTTACCGCCCCGAGCGGGAGAAGTGTCGATGAGCAGTTCTTA. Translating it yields CASSFTAPSGRSVDEQFL.

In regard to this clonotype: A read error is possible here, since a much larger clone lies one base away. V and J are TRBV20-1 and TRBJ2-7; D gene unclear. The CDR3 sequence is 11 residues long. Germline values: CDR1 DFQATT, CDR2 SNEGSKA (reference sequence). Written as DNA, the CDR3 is TGCAGTGCTGGAGACTCTTACGGGCAGTACTTC. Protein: CSAGDSYGQYF.

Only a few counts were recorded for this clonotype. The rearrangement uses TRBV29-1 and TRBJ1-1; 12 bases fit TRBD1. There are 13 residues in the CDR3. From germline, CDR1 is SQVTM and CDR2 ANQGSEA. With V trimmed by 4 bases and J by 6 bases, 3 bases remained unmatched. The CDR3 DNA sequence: TGCAGCGTTGGGGGGACAGGGGGCTCTGAAGCTTTCTTT. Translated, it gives CSVGGTGGSEAFF. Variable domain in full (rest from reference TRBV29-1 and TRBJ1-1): SAVISQKPSRDICQRGTSLTIQCQVDSQVTMMFWYRQQPGQSLTLIATANQGSEATYESGFVIDKFPISRPNLTFSTLTVSNMSPEDSSIYLCSVGGTGGSEAFFGQGTRLTVV.

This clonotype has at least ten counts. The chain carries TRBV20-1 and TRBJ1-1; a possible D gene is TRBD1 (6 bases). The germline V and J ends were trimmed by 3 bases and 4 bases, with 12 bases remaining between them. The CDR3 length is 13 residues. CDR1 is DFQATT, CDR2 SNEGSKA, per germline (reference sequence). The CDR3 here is CSARRGEGTEAFF. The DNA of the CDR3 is TGCAGTGCTAGGAGGGGGGAGGGCACTGAAGCTTTCTTT.

The chain's CDR3 is CASSDILQQFF. As DNA, the CDR3 is TGTGCCAGCAGTGATATTCTCCAGCAGTTCTTC. The V and J genes are TRBV11-2 and TRBJ2-1; D not certain. This CDR3 is built from 11 residues. The germline CDR1 and CDR2 sequences are SGHAT and FQNNGV. The germline V and J ends were trimmed by 6 bases and 11 bases, with 11 bases remaining between them.

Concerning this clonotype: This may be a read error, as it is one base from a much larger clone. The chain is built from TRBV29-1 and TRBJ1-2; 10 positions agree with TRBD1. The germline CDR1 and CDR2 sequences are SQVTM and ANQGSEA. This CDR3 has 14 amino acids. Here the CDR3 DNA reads TGCAGCGTTGACTCCGGGACAGGGGACTATGGCTACAACTTC. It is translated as CSVDSGTGDYGYNF.

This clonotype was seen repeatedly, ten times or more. In DNA form, the CDR3 reads TGTGCCAGCAGCCGTACTAGGGACGAGCAGTACTTC. Its protein is CASSRTRDEQYF. The rearrangement links TRBV11-2 to TRBJ2-7; D perhaps matches TRBD2 (5 bases). Germline values: CDR1 SGHAT, CDR2 FQNNGV. V was pared by 5 bases and J by 5 bases, with 10 bases between. The CDR3 length is 12 residues.

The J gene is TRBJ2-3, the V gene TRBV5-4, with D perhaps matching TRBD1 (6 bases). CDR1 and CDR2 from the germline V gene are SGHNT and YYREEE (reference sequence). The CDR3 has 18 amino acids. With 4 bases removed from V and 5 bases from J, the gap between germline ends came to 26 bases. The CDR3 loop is CASSLSIGGSAGGDTQYF. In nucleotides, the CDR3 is TGTGCCAGCAGCCTCTCGATTGGGGGCAGTGCCGGCGGAGATACGCAGTATTTT.

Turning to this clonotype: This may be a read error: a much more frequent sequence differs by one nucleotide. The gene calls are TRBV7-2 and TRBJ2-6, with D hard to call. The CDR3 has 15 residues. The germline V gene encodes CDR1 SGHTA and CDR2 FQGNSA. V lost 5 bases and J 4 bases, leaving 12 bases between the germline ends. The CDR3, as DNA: TGTGCCAGCAGCGGAGCTGAGGCAGGGGCCAACGTCCTGACTTTC. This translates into CASSGAEAGANVLTF.

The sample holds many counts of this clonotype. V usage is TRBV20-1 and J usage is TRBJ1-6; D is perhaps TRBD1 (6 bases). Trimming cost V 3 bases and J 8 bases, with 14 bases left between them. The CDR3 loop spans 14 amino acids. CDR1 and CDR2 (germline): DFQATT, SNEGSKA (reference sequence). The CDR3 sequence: CSASTGKKDSPLHF. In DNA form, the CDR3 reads TGCAGTGCTAGTACAGGGAAAAAGGATTCACCCCTCCACTTT.

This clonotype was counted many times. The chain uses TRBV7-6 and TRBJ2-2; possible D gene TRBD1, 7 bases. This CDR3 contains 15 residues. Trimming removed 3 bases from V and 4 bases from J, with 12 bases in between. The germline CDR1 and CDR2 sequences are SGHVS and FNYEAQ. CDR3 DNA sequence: TGTGCCAGCAGCTTGTTCCAGGGGGGCACCGGGGAGCTGTTTTTT. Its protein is CASSLFQGGTGELFF.

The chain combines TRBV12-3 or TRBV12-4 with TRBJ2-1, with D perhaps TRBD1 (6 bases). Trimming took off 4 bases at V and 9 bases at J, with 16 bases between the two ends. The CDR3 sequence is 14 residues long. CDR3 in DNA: TGTGCCAGCAGTTCCGGGGCAGGGGTTGGTGAGCAGTTCTTC. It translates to CASSSGAGVGEQFF.